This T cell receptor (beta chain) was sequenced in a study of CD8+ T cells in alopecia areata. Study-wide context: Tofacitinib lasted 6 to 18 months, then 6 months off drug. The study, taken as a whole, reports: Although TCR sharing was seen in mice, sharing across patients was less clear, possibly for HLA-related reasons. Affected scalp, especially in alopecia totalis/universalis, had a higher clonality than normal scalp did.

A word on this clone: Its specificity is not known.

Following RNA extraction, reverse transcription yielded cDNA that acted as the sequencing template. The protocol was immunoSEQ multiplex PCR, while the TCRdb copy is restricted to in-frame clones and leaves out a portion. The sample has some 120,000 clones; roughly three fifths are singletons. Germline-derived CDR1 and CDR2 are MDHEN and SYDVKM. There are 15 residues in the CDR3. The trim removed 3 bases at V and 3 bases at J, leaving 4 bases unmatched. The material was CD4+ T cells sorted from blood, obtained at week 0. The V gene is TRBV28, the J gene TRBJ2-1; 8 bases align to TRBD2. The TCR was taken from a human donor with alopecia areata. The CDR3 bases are TGTGCCAGCAGTTTTCTAGCGGGCCTCTACAATGAGCAGTTCTTC. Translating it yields CASSFLAGLYNEQFF.